A single sample gave rise to the 5 T cell receptor beta chains below, sequenced in a study of PD-1 blockade in classical Hodgkin lymphoma (dated by TCRdb to 2019 to 2021). Library construction relied on the immunoSEQ multiplex PCR assay. Not all clones reach the TCRdb copy of this immuneACCESS table, which keeps in-frame sequences only. Checked studies attribute under half of the gap to unresolved V genes and leave the rest unexplained. The sample profile shows tens of thousands of clones; 85% to 95% of them were found once. 6.5% to 8% of the sample is taken by the ten largest. Sample time point, as interpreted from the label and publication: cycle 1 day 1 (C1D1), immediately before nivolumab initiation. Relapse after autologous stem cell transplantation had occurred in all trial patients, and cohorts A, B and C were distinguished by prior brentuximab vedotin exposure. The sequenced sample was peripheral blood mononuclear cells (PBMCs), obtained at baseline. These receptors were collected from a human donor with classical Hodgkin lymphoma.

J is TRBJ1-1 and V is TRBV7-9; no clear D. V lost 7 bases, J lost 1 base, and 13 bases lay in between. Germline CDR1 SEHNR, CDR2 FQNEAQ (reference sequence). The CDR3 covers 14 residues. CDR3 loop: CASNPGEENTEAFF. The CDR3 DNA reads as TGTGCCAGCAACCCCGGCGAAGAGAACACTGAAGCTTTCTTT.

A single count supports this clone. The rearrangement links TRBV5-1 to TRBJ2-3, with 12 bases matching TRBD2. After removal of 0 bases from V and 2 bases from J, the junction contained 4 bases not matched to a gene. This CDR3 region has 17 residues. The germline gives CDR1 SGHRS, CDR2 YFSETQ. The CDR3 DNA is TGCGCCAGCAGCTTGGACGCTAGCGGGAGGGTCACAGATACGCAGTATTTT. Its translation is CASSLDASGRVTDTQYF.

The chain has TRBV6-5 and TRBJ2-1; D possibly uses TRBD1 or TRBD2 (5 bases each). V gave up 0 bases and J gave up 5 bases, with 11 bases separating them. The CDR3 runs to 15 residues. Germline CDR1 and CDR2: MNHEY and SVGAGI. CDR3 nucleotides: TGTGCCAGCAGTTACTCGATCGGGGACGACAATGAGCAGTTCTTC. Translating it yields CASSYSIGDDNEQFF.

V is TRBV19 and J is TRBJ1-6; D unclear. The germline V gene encodes CDR1 LNHDA and CDR2 SQIVND (reference sequence). CDR3 size: 18 residues. V was clipped by 3 bases and J by 0 bases, with 15 bases between them. CDR3 protein: CASSIRGRSSSYNSPLHF. The DNA for the CDR3 is TGTGCCAGTAGTATCCGGGGTAGGAGTAGCTCCTATAATTCACCCCTCCACTTT.

V and J are TRBV18 and TRBJ2-7; TRBD2 might be the D (6 bases). The CDR3 runs 15 residues. Between the trimmed V and J ends, which lost 6 bases and 3 bases, there was a span of 18 bases. Germline V CDR1 and CDR2: KGHSH, LQKENI. CDR3 DNA sequence: TGTGCCAGCTCCCAAGGAGGGACTTCAGACTACGAGCAGTACTTC. Residues: CASSQGGTSDYEQYF.